The present TCR beta chain was sequenced within a study of T cells expressing NK-cell markers. Study information: Seven HCMV-seropositive donors and one seronegative donor made up the eight sequenced donors.

Findings and caveats of the study: HCMV specificity was not established for the expanded NKG2C+ T cell clones.

This CDR3 is 18 amino acids long. Germline values: CDR1 SGHRS, CDR2 YFSETQ. Comment on this clonotype: Its antigen remains unidentified.

The cDNA for TCR beta came from 5'RACE template switching with UMIs. TCRdb processed the 5' RACE reads again and assigns one entry to each CDR3 protein, with no DNA. The sample data list approximately 22,000 distinct CDR3 sequences. The source of this sequence is a man aged 18-70 years in good health. Sequences were obtained from blood T cells: a sorted CD56 or NKG2C T cell subset, CD4+ or CD8+ T cells, or bulk PBMC T cells (not recorded which). This chain joins TRBV5-1 and TRBJ1-2; as DNA is missing, the TRBD1 call by TCRdb cannot be tested. The CDR3 is CASNPQPRIGGAHYGYTF.